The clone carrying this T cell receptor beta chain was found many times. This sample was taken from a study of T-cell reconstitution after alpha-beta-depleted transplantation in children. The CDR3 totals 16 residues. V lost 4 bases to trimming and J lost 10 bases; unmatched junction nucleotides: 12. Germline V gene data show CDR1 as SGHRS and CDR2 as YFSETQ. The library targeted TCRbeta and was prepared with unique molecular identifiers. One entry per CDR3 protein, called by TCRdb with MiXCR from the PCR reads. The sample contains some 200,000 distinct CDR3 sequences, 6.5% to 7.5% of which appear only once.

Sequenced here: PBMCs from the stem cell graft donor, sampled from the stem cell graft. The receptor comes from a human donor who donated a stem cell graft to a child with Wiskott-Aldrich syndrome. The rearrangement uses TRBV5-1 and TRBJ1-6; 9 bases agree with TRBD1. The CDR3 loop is CASSTERTGVGSPLHF. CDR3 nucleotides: TGCGCCAGCAGCACAGAACGGACAGGGGTCGGATCACCCCTCCACTTT. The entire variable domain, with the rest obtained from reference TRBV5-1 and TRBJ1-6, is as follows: KAGVTQTPRYLIKTRGQQVTLSCSPISGHRSVSWYQQTPGQGLQFLFEYFSETQRNKGNFPGRFSGRQFSNSRSEMNVSTLELGDSALYLCASSTERTGVGSPLHFGNGTRLTVT.